Given below is one T cell receptor (beta chain) in context. As yet, its antigen is unknown. Relapses following autologous stem cell transplantation were seen in all patients, with brentuximab vedotin exposure varying. Researchers report purifying CD4+ T cells from thawed PBMCs by magnetic negative selection. Generated by immunoSEQ multiplex PCR, the TCRdb table keeps only in-frame clones and is missing some. The sample has around 36,000 clones; 90% are singletons. The record originates from a study of PD-1 blockade in classical Hodgkin lymphoma. Notes on the study in general: Complete responders' diversity at baseline resembled that of newly diagnosed patients. Possible causes of repertoire differences, disease activity or prior therapy, remain undefined. Individuals initiating nivolumab under 1 year after ASCT were excluded.

Specimen: CD4+ T cells from blood, collected at baseline. The source of this sequence is a human donor with classical Hodgkin lymphoma.

As DNA, the CDR3 is TGTGCCTGGATTTTCAGGGAGGGCTACACCTTC. Its protein is CAWIFREGYTF. The V and J genes are TRBV30 and TRBJ1-2; tentatively, D is TRBD1 (5 bases). CDR1 is GTSNPN and CDR2 is SVGIG in the germline V gene (reference sequence). The V gene lost 4 bases and the J gene lost 8 bases, with 11 bases spanning the gap. The CDR3 is made up of 11 amino acids.